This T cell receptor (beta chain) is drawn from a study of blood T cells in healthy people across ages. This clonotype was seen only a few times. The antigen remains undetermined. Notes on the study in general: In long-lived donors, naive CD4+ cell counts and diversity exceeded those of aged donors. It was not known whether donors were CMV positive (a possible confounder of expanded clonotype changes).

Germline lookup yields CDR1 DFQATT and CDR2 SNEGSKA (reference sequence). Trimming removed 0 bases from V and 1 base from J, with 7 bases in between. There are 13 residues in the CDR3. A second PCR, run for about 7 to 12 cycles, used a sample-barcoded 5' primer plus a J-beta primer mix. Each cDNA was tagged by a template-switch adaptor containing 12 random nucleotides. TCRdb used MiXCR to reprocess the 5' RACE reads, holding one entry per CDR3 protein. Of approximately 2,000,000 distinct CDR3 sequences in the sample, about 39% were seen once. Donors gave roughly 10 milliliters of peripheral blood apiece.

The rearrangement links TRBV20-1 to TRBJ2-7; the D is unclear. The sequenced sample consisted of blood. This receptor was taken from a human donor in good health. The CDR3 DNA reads TGCAGTGCTAGAGATCGGAGATCCTACGAGCAGTACTTC. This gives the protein CSARDRRSYEQYF.